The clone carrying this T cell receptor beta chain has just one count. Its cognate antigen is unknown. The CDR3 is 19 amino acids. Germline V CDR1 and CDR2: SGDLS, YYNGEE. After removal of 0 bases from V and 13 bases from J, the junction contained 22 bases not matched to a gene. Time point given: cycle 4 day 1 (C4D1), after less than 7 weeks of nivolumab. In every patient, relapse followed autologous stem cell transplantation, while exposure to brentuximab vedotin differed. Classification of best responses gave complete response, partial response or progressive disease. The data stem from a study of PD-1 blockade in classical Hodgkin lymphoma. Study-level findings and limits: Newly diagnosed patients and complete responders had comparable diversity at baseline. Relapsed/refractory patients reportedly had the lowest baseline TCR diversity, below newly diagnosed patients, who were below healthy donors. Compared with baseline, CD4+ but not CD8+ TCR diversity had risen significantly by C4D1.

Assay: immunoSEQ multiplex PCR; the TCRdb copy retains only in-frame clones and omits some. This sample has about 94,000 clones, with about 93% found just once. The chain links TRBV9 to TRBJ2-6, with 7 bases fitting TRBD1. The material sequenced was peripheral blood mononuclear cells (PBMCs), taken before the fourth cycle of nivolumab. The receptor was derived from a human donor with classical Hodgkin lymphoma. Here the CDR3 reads CASSVATWGGVGTAFVLTF. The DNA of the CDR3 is TGTGCCAGCAGCGTAGCTACTTGGGGCGGTGTGGGGACAGCCTTTGTCCTGACTTTC. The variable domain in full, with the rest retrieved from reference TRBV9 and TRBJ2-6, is DSGVTQTPKHLITATGQRVTLRCSPRSGDLSVYWYQQSLDQGLQFLIQYYNGEERAKGNILERFSAQQFPDLHSELNLSSLELGDSALYFCASSVATWGGVGTAFVLTFGAGSRLTVL.